What follows are 9 T cell receptor beta chains derived from one specimen sequenced in a study of blood T cells in healthy people across ages. The second PCR ran about 6 to 12 cycles with a sample-barcoded 5' primer and J-beta primers. TCRdb reprocessed the 5' RACE reads via MiXCR and lists one record per CDR3 protein. The profile shows about 730,000 distinct CDR3 sequences, more than 40% of them singletons. The specimen sequenced was blood. The receptor source for this set is a woman aged 60-70 years in good health.

V and J are TRBV28 and TRBJ1-2; no definite D call. The germline V gene encodes CDR1 MDHEN and CDR2 SYDVKM. CDR3 length: 13 amino acids. V lost 6 bases to trimming and J lost 7 bases, with 15 bases between them. The CDR3 DNA sequence: TGTGCCAGCAGGTCGGGGTCCTACTTTGGCTACACCTTC. Its protein is CASRSGSYFGYTF.

With respect to this clonotype: The junction differs from germline at one of its ends, possibly a read error. J is TRBJ2-1 and V is TRBV7-7; no definite D call. The J call may be in error: the DNA end matches TRBJ2-7 better. CDR3 length: 15 residues. Germline lookup yields CDR1 SSHAT and CDR2 FNYEAQ (reference sequence). CDR3 residues: CASSKDISSYNEQYF. In nucleotides, the CDR3 is TGTGCTAGCAGCAAAGATATTAGCTCCTACAATGAGCAGTACTTC.

V usage is TRBV18 and J usage is TRBJ2-3, with D perhaps TRBD2 (6 bases). This CDR3 contains 14 residues. Trimming removed 5 bases at V and 4 bases at J, with 13 bases between. Germline V gene sequence: CDR1 KGHSH, CDR2 LQKENI. DNA for the CDR3: TGTGCCAGCTCATCAACTAGCCCCGCAGATACGCAGTATTTT. As protein: CASSSTSPADTQYF.

Notes on this clonotype: A much more abundant neighbour one base away suggests this may be a read error. This rearrangement joins TRBV7-2 to TRBJ2-3; maybe TRBD2 (6 bases). Germline CDR1 reads SGHTA; CDR2 reads FQGNSA. This CDR3 contains 15 residues. The CDR3 loop is CASSLVASDTDAQYF. In DNA, the CDR3 is TGTGCCAGCAGCTTAGTTGCTAGCGACACAGATGCGCAGTATTTT.

The DNA of the CDR3 is TGTGCCAGCAGTTACTCGCGCAGGGGTGGCACTGAAGCTTTCTTT. Translating it yields CASSYSRRGGTEAFF. The chain recombines TRBV6-5 with TRBJ1-1, with D possibly TRBD1 on 6 matching bases. Per germline, CDR1 MNHEY and CDR2 SVGAGI. This CDR3 has 15 residues. With 0 bases removed from V and 4 bases from J, the gap between germline ends came to 12 bases.

Comments on this clonotype: This sequence may be a read error, since a much larger clone differs from it by one base. CDR3 DNA: TGCAGCGTTGATGGTCCCTCTGGGGCCAACGTCCCGACTTTC. Translating gives CSVDGPSGANVPTF. The J gene is TRBJ2-6, the V gene TRBV29-1, with TRBD1 as a possible D gene (5 bases). The CDR3 sequence is 14 residues long. Germline CDR1 SQVTM, CDR2 ANQGSEA. Complete variable domain (other parts from reference TRBV29-1 and TRBJ2-6): SAVISQKPSRDICQRGTSLTIQCQVDSQVTMMFWYRQQPGQSLTLIATANQGSEATYESGFVIDKFPISRPNLTFSTLTVSNMSPEDSSIYLCSVDGPSGANVPTFGAGSRLTVL.

This clonotype was seen more than once but under ten times. This chain uses TRBV18 with TRBJ2-3; D gene uncertain. The ends were cut back, 5 bases at V and 3 bases at J, with 9 bases in the middle. This CDR3 has 13 amino acids. Germline loops: CDR1 KGHSH, CDR2 LQKENI. The CDR3 region has the DNA TGTGCCAGCTCATCAAGGGAAACAGATACGCAGTATTTT. Its translation is CASSSRETDTQYF.

The chain couples TRBV20-1 to TRBJ2-3; tentative D call: TRBD1 (5 bases). The CDR3 has 11 residues. Trimming left V 2 bases short and J 8 bases short, with 8 bases between. Germline loops: CDR1 DFQATT, CDR2 SNEGSKA (reference sequence). The CDR3 DNA follows: TGCAGTGCTAGACAGGGTGGTACGCAGTATTTT. This translates into CSARQGGTQYF.

The V and J genes are TRBV7-9 and TRBJ1-2; no clear D. This CDR3 is 16 amino acids long. CDR1 and CDR2 (germline): SEHNR, FQNEAQ (reference sequence). V lost 3 bases, J lost 4 bases, and 18 bases lay in between. DNA of the CDR3: TGTGCCAGCAGCTTGGGAGGGCTAAGTTCGGGCTATGGCTACACCTTC. This gives the protein CASSLGGLSSGYGYTF.